This T cell receptor (beta chain) was found in a study of T cell clonality in common variable immunodeficiency. Study-level results: Common variable immunodeficiency TCR beta sequences reportedly had fewer deletions and N-nucleotide insertions.

In its sample, this clone was seen many times. Its target is unknown. The read falls 3 residues short of the CDR3 end, and the missing part is taken from the germline J gene. J was trimmed by 5 bases and V by 3 bases; bases with no gene match: 5. The CDR3 extends over 15 amino acids. CDR1 is SGHAT, CDR2 FQNNGV, per germline. Sequenced by immunoSEQ multiplex PCR; TCRdb stores in-frame clones only, minus some. The sample lists more than 30,000 clones, none appearing once, the ten largest making up 6% to 8%. The clonotype originates from a human donor with common variable immunodeficiency. The V gene is TRBV11-2, the J gene TRBJ2-1; TRBD2 agrees at 9 bases. Sequenced sample: peripheral blood mononuclear cells. CDR3 sequence reads: CASSFVTSGNNEQFF. The covered CDR3 bases are TGTGCCAGCAGCTTCGTGACTAGCGGTAACAATGAG. The full variable domain, completed using reference TRBV11-2 and TRBJ2-1, is EAGVAQSPRYKIIEKRQSVAFWCNPISGHATLYWYQQILGQGPKLLIQFQNNGVVDDSQLPKDRFSAERLKGVDSTLKIQPAKLEDSAVYLCASSFVTSGNNEQFFGPGTRLTVL.